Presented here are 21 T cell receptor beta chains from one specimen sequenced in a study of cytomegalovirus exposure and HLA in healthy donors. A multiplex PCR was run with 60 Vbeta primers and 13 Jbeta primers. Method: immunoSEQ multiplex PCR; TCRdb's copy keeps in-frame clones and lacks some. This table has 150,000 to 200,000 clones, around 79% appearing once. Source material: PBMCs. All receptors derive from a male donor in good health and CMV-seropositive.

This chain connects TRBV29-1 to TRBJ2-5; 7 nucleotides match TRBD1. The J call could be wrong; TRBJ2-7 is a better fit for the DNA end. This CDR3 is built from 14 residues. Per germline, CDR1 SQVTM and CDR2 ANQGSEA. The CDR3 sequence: CSVEDPDREHEQYF. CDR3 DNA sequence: TGCAGCGTTGAAGACCCCGACAGGGAACACGAGCAGTACTTC.

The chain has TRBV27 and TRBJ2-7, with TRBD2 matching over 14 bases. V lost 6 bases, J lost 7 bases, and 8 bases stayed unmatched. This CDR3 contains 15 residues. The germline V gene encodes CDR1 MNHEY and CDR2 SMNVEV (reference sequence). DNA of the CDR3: TGTGCCAGCAGCGAAGGACTAGCGGGGGGTGATGAGCAGTACTTC. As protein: CASSEGLAGGDEQYF.

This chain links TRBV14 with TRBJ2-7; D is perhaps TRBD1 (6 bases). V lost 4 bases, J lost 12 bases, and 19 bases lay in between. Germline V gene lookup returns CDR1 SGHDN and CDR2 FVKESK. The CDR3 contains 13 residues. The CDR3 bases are TGTGCCAGCAGCCGTAAGGGGGTCTGGGTACCGTACTTC. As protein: CASSRKGVWVPYF.

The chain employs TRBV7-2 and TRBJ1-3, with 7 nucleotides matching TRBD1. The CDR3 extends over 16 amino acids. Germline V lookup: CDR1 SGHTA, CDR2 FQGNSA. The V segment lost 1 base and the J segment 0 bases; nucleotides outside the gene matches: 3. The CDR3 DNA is TGTGCCAGCAGCTTAGAGCCAGGGGGCTCTGGAAACACCATATATTTT. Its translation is CASSLEPGGSGNTIYF.

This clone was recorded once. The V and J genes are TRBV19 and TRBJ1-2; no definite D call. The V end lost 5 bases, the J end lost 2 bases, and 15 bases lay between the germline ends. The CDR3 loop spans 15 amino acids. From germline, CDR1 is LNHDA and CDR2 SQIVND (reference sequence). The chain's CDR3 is CASSPGPGTNYGYTF. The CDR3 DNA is TGTGCCAGTAGTCCAGGTCCGGGAACCAACTATGGCTACACCTTC.

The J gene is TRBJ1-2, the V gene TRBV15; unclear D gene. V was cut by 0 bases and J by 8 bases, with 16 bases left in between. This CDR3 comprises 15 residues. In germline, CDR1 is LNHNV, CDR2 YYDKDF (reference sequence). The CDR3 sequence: CATSREAGGVGGYTF. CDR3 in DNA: TGTGCCACCAGCAGAGAAGCGGGCGGGGTTGGGGGCTACACCTTC.

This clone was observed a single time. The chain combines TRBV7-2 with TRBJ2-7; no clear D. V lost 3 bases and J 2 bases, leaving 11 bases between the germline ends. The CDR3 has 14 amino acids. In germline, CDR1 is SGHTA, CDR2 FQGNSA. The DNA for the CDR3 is TGTGCCAGCAGCTTCCCCGCGATTACCTACGAGCAGTACTTC. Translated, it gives CASSFPAITYEQYF.

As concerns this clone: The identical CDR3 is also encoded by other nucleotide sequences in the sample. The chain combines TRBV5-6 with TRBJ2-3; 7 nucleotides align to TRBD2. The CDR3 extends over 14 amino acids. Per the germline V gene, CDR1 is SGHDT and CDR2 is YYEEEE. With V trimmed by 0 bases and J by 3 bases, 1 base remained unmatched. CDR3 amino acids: CASSLGGGTDTQYF. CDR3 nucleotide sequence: TGTGCCAGCAGCTTGGGGGGGGGAACAGATACGCAGTATTTT. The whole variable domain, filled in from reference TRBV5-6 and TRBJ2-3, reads DAGVTQSPTHLIKTRGQQVTLRCSPKSGHDTVSWYQQALGQGPQFIFQYYEEEERQRGNFPDRFSGHQFPNYSSELNVNALLLGDSALYLCASSLGGGTDTQYFGPGTRLTVL.

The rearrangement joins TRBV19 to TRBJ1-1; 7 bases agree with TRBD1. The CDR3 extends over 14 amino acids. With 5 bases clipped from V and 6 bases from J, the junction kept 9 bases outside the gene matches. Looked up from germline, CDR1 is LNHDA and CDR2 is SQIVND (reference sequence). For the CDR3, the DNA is TGTGCCAGTAGTGCCCTTACAGGGGCCGCTGAAGCTTTCTTT. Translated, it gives CASSALTGAAEAFF.

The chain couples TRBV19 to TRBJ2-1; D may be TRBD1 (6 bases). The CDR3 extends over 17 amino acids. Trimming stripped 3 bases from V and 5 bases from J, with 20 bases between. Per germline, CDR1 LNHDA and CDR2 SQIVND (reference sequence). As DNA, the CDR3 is TGTGCCAGTAGTATTCTGGGACACCAAGTTATGAACAATGAGCAGTTCTTC. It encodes CASSILGHQVMNNEQFF.

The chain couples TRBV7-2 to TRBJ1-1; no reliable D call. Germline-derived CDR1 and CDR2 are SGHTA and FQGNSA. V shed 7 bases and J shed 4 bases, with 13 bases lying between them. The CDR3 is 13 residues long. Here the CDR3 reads CASTRPEATEAFF. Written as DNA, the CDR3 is TGTGCCAGCACCCGACCTGAGGCCACTGAAGCTTTCTTT. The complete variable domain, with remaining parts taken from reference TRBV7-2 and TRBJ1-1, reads GAGVSQSPSNKVTEKGKDVELRCDPISGHTALYWYRQSLGQGLEFLIYFQGNSAPDKSGLPSDRFSAERTGGSVSTLTIQRTQQEDSAVYLCASTRPEATEAFFGQGTRLTVV.

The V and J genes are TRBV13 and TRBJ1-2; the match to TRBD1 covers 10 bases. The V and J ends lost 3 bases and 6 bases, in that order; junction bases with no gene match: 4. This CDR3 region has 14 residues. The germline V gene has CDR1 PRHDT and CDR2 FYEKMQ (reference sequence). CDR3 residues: CASSFGQGVDGYTF. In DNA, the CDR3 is TGTGCCAGCAGCTTCGGACAGGGGGTTGATGGCTACACCTTC.

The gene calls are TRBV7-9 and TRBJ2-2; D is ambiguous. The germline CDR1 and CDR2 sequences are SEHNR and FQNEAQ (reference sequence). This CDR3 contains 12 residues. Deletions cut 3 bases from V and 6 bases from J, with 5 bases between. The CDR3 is CASSFLPGELFF. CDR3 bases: TGTGCCAGCAGCTTTCTACCCGGGGAGCTGTTTTTT.

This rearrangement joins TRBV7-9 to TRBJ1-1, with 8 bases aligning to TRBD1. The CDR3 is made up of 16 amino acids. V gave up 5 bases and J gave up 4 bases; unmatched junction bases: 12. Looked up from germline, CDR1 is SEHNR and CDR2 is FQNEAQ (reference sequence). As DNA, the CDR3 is TGTGCCAGCAGCCCGACCGGACAGGGAGCGGGCACTGAAGCTTTCTTT. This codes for CASSPTGQGAGTEAFF. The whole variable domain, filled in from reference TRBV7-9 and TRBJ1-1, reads DTGVSQNPRHKITKRGQNVTFRCDPISEHNRLYWYRQTLGQGPEFLTYFQNEAQLEKSRLLSDRFSAERPKGSFSTLEIQRTEQGDSAMYLCASSPTGQGAGTEAFFGQGTRLTVV.

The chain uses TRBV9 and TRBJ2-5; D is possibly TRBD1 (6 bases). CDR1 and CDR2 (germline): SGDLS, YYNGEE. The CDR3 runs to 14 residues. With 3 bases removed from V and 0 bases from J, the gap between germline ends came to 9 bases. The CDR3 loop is CASSGGTNQETQYF. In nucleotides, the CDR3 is TGTGCCAGCAGCGGGGGGACAAACCAAGAGACCCAGTACTTC. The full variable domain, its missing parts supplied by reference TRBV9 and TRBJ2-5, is DSGVTQTPKHLITATGQRVTLRCSPRSGDLSVYWYQQSLDQGLQFLIQYYNGEERAKGNILERFSAQQFPDLHSELNLSSLELGDSALYFCASSGGTNQETQYFGPGTRLLVL.

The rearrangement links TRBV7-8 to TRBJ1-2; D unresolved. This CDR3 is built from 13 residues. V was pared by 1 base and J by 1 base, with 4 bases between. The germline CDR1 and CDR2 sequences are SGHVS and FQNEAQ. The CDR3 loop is CASSLGVNYGYTF. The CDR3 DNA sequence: TGTGCCAGCAGCTTAGGAGTTAACTATGGCTACACCTTC. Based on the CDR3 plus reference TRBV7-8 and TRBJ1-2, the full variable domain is GAGVSQSPRYKVAKRGQDVALRCDPISGHVSLFWYQQALGQGPEFLTYFQNEAQLDKSGLPSDRFFAERPEGSVSTLKIQRTQQEDSAVYLCASSLGVNYGYTFGSGTRLTVV.

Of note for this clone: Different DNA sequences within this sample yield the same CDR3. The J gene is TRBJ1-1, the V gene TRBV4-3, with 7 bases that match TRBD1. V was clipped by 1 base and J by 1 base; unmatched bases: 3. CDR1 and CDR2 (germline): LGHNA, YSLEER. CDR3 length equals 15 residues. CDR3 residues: CASSQGRQGNTEAFF. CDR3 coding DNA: TGCGCCAGCAGCCAAGGTCGACAGGGGAACACTGAAGCTTTCTTT.

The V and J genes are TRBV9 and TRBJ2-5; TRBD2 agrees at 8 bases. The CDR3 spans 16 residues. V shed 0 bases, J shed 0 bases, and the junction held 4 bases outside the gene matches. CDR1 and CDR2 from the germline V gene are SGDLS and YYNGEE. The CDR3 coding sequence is TGTGCCAGCAGCGTAGCGAGCGGGGGACACCAAGAGACCCAGTACTTC. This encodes CASSVASGGHQETQYF.

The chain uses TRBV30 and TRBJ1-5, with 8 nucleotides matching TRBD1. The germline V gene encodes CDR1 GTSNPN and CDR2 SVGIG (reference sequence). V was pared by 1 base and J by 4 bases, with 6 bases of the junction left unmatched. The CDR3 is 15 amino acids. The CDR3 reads CAWSDGQGRNQPQHF. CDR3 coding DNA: TGTGCCTGGAGTGATGGACAGGGAAGAAATCAGCCCCAGCATTTT. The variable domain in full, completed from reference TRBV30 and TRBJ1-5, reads SQTIHQWPATLVQPVGSPLSLECTVEGTSNPNLYWYRQAAGRGLQLLFYSVGIGQISSEVPQNLSASRPQDRQFILSSKKLLLSDSGFYLCAWSDGQGRNQPQHFGDGTRLSIL.

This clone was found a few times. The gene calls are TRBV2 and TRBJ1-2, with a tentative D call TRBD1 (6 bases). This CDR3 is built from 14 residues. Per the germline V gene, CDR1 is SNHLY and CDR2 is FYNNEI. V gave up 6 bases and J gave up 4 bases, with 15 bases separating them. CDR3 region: CASRPQGLGYGYTF. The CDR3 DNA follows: TGTGCCAGCAGACCACAGGGTTTGGGCTATGGCTACACCTTC.

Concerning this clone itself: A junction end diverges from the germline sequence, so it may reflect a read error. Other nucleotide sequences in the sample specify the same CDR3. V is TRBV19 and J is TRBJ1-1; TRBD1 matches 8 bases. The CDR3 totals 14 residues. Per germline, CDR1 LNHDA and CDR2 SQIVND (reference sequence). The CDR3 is CASSIGQGNTEAFF. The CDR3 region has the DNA TGTGCTAGTAGTATCGGACAGGGAAACACTGAAGCTTTCTTT. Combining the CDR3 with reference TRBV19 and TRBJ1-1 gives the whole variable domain DGGITQSPKYLFRKEGQNVTLSCEQNLNHDAMYWYRQDPGQGLRLIYYSQIVNDFQKGDIAEGYSVSREKKESFPLTVTSAQKNPTAFYLCASSIGQGNTEAFFGQGTRLTVV.